Listed here is a single T cell receptor beta chain. TCRdb used MiXCR to reprocess the RT-PCR reads, holding one entry per CDR3 protein. Of around 570,000 distinct CDR3 sequences listed, 11% were seen once; the top ten hold about 11%. This sample is part of a study of response to subunit inactivated influenza vaccine. CDR3 length: 16 amino acids. Germline CDR1 and CDR2: LGHNA and YSLEER. The V end lost 0 bases, the J end lost 4 bases, and 13 bases lay between the germline ends. These data are also associated with another study on T cells expressing NK-cell markers. That source notes: cDNA encoding TCR beta was synthesized via 5'RACE template switching incorporating UMIs.

The chain links TRBV4-3 to TRBJ2-1, with D maybe TRBD2 (5 bases). This clonotype was sampled from a middle-aged man who received an inactivated influenza vaccine. Sequences were derived from PBMCs from blood, sampled on the day of vaccination. CDR3 protein: CASSQDTQRGYNEQFF. DNA of the CDR3: TGCGCCAGCAGCCAAGATACCCAACGGGGATACAATGAGCAGTTCTTC.